The 6 T cell receptor beta chains listed next were all sequenced from one sample in a study of blood T cell repertoires in COVID-19 (dated by TCRdb to about 2020). The library was built by means of the immunoSEQ multiplex PCR assay. As stored in TCRdb, this immuneACCESS dataset retains in-frame rearrangements with V and J assigned. A fraction of the clones does not appear; measured against another copy, unresolved V genes explain less than half of the discrepancy, and the remainder lacks a known reason. This sample lists around 100,000 clones; less than 85% were detected once. The ten largest clonotypes hold about 1.8% of the sample. Sequenced input: peripheral blood. Receptor source: a woman in her 70s with active or convalescent COVID-19.

This chain links TRBV9 with TRBJ2-3; 10 nucleotides match TRBD1. J lost 1 base, V lost 3 bases, and 17 bases had no gene match. The V gene's germline CDR1 is SGDLS and CDR2 YYNGEE. This CDR3 has 20 residues. CDR3 in DNA: TGTGCCAGCAGCGCCCTCTCCGCTGGACAGGGGGTCTTGGGCACAGATACGCAGTATTTT. Translation gives CASSALSAGQGVLGTDTQYF.

This rearrangement joins TRBV2 to TRBJ2-3; TRBD2 might be the D (6 bases). Between the trimmed V and J ends, which lost 4 bases and 5 bases, there was a span of 19 bases. Germline V gene sequence: CDR1 SNHLY, CDR2 FYNNEI. The CDR3 has 16 residues. For the CDR3, the DNA is TGTGCCAGCAGTGGGGTTAGGAGGGAATTGGTAGATACGCAGTATTTT. Its translation is CASSGVRRELVDTQYF.

The chain joins TRBV10-1 to TRBJ2-7, with a weak D call TRBD1 (6 bases). Looked up from germline, CDR1 is WNHNN and CDR2 is SYGVQD (reference sequence). The CDR3 length is 13 residues. The V and J ends lost 6 bases and 0 bases respectively, with 9 bases between them. CDR3 loop: CASSRDISYEQYF. For the CDR3, the DNA is TGCGCCAGCAGCCGGGACATCTCCTACGAGCAGTACTTC.

Concerning this clone: The same CDR3 is also encoded by other DNA sequences in this sample. The V gene is TRBV12-3 or TRBV12-4, the J gene TRBJ1-1; D perhaps matches TRBD1 (6 bases). CDR3 length: 12 amino acids. V lost 6 bases, J lost 1 base, and 6 bases lay in between. The DNA of the CDR3 is TGTGCCAGCAGCAGGGGGAACACTGAAGCTTTCTTT. Its translation is CASSRGNTEAFF.

Here the CDR3 reads CSASQGATEAFF. The DNA for the CDR3 is TGCAGTGCTAGTCAGGGGGCCACTGAAGCTTTCTTT. The chain recombines TRBV20-1 with TRBJ1-1, with TRBD1 matching 8 bases. The CDR3 extends over 12 amino acids. Germline-derived CDR1 and CDR2 are DFQATT and SNEGSKA (reference sequence). V lost 3 bases, J lost 4 bases, and 1 base stayed unmatched.

CDR3 loop: CASSLGAERGWNSPLHF. Here the CDR3 DNA reads TGTGCCAGCAGCTTAGGGGCCGAAAGGGGATGGAATTCACCCCTCCACTTT. V usage is TRBV7-2 and J usage is TRBJ1-6; TRBD1 might be the D (5 bases). The CDR3 sequence is 17 residues long. Trimming removed 1 base at V and 7 bases at J, with 17 bases between. Germline V lookup: CDR1 SGHTA, CDR2 FQGNSA.